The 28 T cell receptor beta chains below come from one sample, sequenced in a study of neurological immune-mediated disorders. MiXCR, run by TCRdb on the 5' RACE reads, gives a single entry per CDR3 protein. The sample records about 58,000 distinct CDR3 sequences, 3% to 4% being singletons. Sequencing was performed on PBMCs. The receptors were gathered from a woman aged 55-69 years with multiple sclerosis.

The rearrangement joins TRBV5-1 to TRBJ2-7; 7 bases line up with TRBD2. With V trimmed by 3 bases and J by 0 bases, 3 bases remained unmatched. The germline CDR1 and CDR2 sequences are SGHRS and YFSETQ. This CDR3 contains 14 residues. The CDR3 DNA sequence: TGCGCCAGCAGCTCCGGACTAGACTCCTACGAGCAGTACTTC. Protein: CASSSGLDSYEQYF.

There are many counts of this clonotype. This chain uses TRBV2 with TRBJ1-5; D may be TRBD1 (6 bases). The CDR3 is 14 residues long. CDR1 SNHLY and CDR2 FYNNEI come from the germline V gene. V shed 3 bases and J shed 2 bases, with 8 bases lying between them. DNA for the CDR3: TGTGCCAGCAGTGACAGGGGAGGCAATCAGCCCCAGCATTTT. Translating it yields CASSDRGGNQPQHF.

This CDR3 is CASQGMGEAFF. CDR3 coding DNA: TGTGCCAGCCAGGGGATGGGTGAAGCTTTCTTT. The chain links TRBV27 to TRBJ1-1; a weak D match, TRBD1 (6 bases). CDR3 length: 11 amino acids. V dropped 8 bases and J dropped 7 bases, with 11 bases sitting between them. Germline V gene sequence: CDR1 MNHEY, CDR2 SMNVEV (reference sequence).

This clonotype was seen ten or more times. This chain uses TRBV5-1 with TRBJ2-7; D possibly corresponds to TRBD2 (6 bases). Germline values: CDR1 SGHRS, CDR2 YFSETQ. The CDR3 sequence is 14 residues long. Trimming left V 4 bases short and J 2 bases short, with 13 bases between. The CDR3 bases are TGCGCCAGCAGCGAGGGACTTTCAACCTACGAGCAGTACTTC. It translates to CASSEGLSTYEQYF.

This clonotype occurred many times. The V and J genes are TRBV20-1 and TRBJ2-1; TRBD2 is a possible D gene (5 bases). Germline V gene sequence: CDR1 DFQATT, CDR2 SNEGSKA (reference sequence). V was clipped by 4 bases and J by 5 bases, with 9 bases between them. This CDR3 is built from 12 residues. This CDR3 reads CSAMRRDNEQFF. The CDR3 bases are TGCAGTGCTATGAGGCGGGACAATGAGCAGTTCTTC.

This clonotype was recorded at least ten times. In DNA form, the CDR3 reads TGCGCCAGCAGCGTCACGGCCGCAAATACGCAGTATTTT. Protein sequence: CASSVTAANTQYF. This chain uses TRBV5-1 with TRBJ2-3; no reliable D call. Germline CDR1 SGHRS, CDR2 YFSETQ. Between the trimmed V and J ends, which lost 4 bases and 7 bases, there was a span of 13 bases. The CDR3 has 13 amino acids.

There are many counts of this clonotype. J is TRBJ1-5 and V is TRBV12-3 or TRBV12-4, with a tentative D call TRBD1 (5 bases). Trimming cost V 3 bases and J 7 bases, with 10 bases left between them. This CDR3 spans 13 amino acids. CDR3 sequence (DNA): TGTGCCAGCAGTTTGGGGGTACGGCAGCCCCAGCATTTT. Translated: CASSLGVRQPQHF.

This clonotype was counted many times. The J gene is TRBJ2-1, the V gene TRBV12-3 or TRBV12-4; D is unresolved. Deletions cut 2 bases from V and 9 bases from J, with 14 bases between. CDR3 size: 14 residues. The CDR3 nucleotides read TGTGCCAGCAGTTTAATACTCCTCTCGGGTGAGCAGTTCTTC. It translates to CASSLILLSGEQFF.

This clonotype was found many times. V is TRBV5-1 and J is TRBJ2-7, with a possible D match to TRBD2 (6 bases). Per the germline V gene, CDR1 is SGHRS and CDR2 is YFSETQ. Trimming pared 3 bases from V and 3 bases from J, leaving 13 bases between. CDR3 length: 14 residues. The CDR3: CASSWGTGLYEQYF. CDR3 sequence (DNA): TGCGCCAGCAGCTGGGGGACGGGACTCTACGAGCAGTACTTC.

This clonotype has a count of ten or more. CDR3 DNA: TGTGCCAGCAGTTTACGGATACTAGCGGGGGACCAAGAGACCCAGTACTTC. This translates into CASSLRILAGDQETQYF. This chain connects TRBV28 to TRBJ2-5; 11 nucleotides align to TRBD2. V shed 2 bases and J 0 bases; nucleotides not matched to a gene: 5. This CDR3 is 17 amino acids long. CDR1 MDHEN and CDR2 SYDVKM come from the germline V gene.

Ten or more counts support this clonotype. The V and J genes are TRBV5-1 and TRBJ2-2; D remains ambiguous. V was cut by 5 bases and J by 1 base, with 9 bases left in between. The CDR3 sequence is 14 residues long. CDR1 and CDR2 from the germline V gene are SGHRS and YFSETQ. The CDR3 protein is CASSNNLNTGELFF. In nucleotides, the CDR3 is TGCGCCAGCAGTAATAATTTGAACACCGGGGAGCTGTTTTTT.

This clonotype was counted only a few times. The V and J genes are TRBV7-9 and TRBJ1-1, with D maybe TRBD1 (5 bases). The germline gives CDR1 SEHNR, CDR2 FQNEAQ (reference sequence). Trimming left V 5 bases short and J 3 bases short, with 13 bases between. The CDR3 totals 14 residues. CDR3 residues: CASSPLSGHTEAFF. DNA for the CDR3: TGTGCCAGCAGCCCCCTCTCAGGGCACACTGAAGCTTTCTTT.

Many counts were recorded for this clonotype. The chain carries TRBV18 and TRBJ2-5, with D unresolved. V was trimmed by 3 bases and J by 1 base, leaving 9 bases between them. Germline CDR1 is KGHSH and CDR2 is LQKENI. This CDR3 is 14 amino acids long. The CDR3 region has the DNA TGTGCCAGCTCACCTTCCCCCAGCCAAGAGACCCAGTACTTC. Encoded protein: CASSPSPSQETQYF.

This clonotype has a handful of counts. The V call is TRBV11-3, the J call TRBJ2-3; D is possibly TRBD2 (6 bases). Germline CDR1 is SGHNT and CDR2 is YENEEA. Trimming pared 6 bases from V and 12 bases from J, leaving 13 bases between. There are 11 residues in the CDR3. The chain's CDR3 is CASSIGGAQYF. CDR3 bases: TGTGCCAGCAGTATTGGCGGGGCACAGTATTTT. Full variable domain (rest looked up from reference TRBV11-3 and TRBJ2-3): EAGVVQSPRYKIIEKKQPVAFWCNPISGHNTLYWYLQNLGQGPELLIRYENEEAVDDSQLPKDRFSAERLKGVDSTLKIQPAELGDSAVYLCASSIGGAQYFGPGTRLTVL.

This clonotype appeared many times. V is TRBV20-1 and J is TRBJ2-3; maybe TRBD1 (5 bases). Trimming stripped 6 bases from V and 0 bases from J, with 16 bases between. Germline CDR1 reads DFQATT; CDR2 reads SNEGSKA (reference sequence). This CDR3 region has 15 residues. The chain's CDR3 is CSARGHRTSTDTQYF. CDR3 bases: TGCAGTGCCCGCGGACACCGCACGAGCACAGATACGCAGTATTTT.

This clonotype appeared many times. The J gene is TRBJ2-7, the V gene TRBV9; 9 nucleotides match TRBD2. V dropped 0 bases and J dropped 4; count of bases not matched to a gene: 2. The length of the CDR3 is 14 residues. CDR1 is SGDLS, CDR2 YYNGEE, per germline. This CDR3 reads CASSVGGREYEQYF. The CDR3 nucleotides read TGTGCCAGCAGCGTAGGCGGGAGGGAGTACGAGCAGTACTTC. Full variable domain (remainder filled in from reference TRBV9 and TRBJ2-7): DSGVTQTPKHLITATGQRVTLRCSPRSGDLSVYWYQQSLDQGLQFLIQYYNGEERAKGNILERFSAQQFPDLHSELNLSSLELGDSALYFCASSVGGREYEQYFGPGTRLTVT.

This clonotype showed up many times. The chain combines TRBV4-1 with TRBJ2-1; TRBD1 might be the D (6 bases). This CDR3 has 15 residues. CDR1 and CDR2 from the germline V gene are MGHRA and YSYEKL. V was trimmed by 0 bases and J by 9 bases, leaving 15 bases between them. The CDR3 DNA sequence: TGCGCCAGCAGCCAAGATTACAACAGGGTACGTGAGCAGTTCTTC. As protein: CASSQDYNRVREQFF.

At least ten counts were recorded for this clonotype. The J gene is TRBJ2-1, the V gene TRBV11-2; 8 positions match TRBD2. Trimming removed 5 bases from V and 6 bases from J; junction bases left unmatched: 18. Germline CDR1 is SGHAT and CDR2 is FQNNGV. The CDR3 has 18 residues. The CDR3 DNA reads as TGTGCCAGCAGCCCAGTATCTGGTTGGGCTAGCGGGTTCAATGAGCAGTTCTTC. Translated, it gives CASSPVSGWASGFNEQFF.

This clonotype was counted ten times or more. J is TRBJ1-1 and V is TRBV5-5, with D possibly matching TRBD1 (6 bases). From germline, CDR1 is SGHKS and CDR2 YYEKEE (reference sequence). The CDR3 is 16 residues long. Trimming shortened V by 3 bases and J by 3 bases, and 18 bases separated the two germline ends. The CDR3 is CASSSGASGVDTEAFF. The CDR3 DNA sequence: TGTGCCAGCAGCTCGGGGGCCAGCGGGGTGGACACTGAAGCTTTCTTT.

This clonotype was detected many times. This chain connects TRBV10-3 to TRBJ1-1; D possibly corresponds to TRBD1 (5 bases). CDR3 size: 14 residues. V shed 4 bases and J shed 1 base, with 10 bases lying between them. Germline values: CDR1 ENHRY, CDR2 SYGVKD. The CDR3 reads CAISAGGGNTEAFF. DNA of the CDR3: TGTGCCATCAGTGCGGGGGGGGGGAACACTGAAGCTTTCTTT.

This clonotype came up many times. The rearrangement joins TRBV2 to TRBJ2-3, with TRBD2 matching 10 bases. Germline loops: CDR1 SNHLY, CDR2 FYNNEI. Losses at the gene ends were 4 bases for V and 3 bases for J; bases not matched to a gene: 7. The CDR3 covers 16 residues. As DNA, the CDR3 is TGTGCCAGCAGTGGCCTCGGAGCGGGAGGGACAGATACGCAGTATTTT. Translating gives CASSGLGAGGTDTQYF. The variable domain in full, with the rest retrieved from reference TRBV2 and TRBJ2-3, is EPEVTQTPSHQVTQMGQEVILRCVPISNHLYFYWYRQILGQKVEFLVSFYNNEISEKSEIFDDQFSVERPDGSNFTLKIRSTKLEDSAMYFCASSGLGAGGTDTQYFGPGTRLTVL.

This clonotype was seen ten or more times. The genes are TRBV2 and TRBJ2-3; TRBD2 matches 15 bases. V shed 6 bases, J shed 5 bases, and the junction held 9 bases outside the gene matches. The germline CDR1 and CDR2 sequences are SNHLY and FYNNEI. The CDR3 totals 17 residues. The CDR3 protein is CASSPWTSGRGQDTQYF. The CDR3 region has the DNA TGTGCCAGCAGCCCCTGGACTAGCGGGAGGGGCCAAGATACGCAGTATTTT.

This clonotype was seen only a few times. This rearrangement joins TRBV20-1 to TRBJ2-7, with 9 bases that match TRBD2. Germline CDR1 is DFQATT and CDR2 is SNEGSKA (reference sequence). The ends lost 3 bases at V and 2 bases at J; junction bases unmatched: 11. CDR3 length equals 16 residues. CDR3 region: CSASTTRTSVTYEQYF. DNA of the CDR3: TGCAGTGCTAGCACCACGAGGACTAGCGTTACCTACGAGCAGTACTTC.

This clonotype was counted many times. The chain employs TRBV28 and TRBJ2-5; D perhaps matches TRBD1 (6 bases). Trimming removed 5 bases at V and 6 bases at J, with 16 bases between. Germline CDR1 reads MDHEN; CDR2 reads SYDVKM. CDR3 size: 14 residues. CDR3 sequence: CASSVTTGIKTQYF. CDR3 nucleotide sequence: TGTGCCAGCAGTGTGACTACAGGGATAAAGACCCAGTACTTC.

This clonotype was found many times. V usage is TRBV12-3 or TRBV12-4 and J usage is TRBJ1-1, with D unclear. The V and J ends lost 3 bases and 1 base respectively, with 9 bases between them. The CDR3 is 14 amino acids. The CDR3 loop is CASSFFSGNTEAFF. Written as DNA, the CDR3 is TGTGCCAGCAGTTTTTTCTCCGGGAACACTGAAGCTTTCTTT.

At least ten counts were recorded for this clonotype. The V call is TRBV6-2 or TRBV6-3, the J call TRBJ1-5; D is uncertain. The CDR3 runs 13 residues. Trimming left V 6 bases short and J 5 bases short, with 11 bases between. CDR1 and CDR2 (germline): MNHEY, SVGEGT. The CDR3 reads CASSNAQDQPQHF. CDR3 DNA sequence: TGTGCCAGCAGCAATGCCCAAGATCAGCCCCAGCATTTT.

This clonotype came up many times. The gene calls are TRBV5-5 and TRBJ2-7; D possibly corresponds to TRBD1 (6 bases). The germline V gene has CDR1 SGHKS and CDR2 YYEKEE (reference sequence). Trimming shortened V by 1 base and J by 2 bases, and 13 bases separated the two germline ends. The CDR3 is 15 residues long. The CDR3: CASSLFRDTPYEQYF. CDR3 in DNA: TGTGCCAGCAGCTTGTTCAGGGACACCCCCTACGAGCAGTACTTC.

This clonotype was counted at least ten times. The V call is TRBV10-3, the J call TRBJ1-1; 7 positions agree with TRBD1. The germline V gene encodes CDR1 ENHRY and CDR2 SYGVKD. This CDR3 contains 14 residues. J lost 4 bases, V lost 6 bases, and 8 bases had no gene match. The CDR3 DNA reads TGTGCCATCAGAGGAAGCAGGGGGTCCACTGAAGCTTTCTTT. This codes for CAIRGSRGSTEAFF.